The clone carrying this TCR beta chain was found a few times. Its antigen is unidentified. The data derive from a study of identical twins. Whole-study results and caveats: Its conclusions, products of cross-sectional statistical analysis, did not come from following the same donors.

One entry per CDR3 protein results from TCRdb running MiXCR on the 5' RACE reads. The sample yields approximately 890,000 distinct CDR3 sequences, approximately 13% seen once. The CDR3 length is 15 residues. These same records also appear under a second study, on yellow fever vaccine responses in identical twins.

The chain carries TRBV21-1 and TRBJ2-7. TRBV21-1 is tagged as a pseudogene. This sequence was found in a woman aged 18 to 35 in good health. Sequencing input: PBMCs. As DNA, the CDR3 is TGTGCCAGCAGCAAAGCTAGCTCTGCCTCCTACGAGCAGTACTTC. Translating it yields CASSKASSASYEQYF.